This T cell receptor (beta chain) was sequenced in a study of T cells after yellow fever vaccination. As for the study in general: Fractions containing few cells were prepared with SMART-Seq v4 Ultra Low Input.

In regard to this clonotype: The antigen is not known.

The TCR cDNA carried a universal primer site and UMIs from 5'RACE template switching. TCRdb reprocessed the 5' RACE reads with MiXCR, giving one entry per CDR3 protein. The data show some 550,000 distinct CDR3 sequences, with roughly 21% seen just once and 14% held by the top ten. The CDR3 is 14 amino acids. The germline V and J ends were trimmed by 2 bases and 0 bases, with 9 bases remaining between them. Per the germline V gene, CDR1 is SGHRS and CDR2 is YFSETQ. Findings and caveats of the study: Most clones from primary vaccination were detected again post-booster (96% CD4, 88% CD8). Weaker overall, the secondary response nonetheless peaked faster (day 5 versus 15).

Sequenced here: PBMCs, sampled 15 days after the yellow fever booster vaccination. The rearrangement joins TRBV5-1 to TRBJ2-7; D not certain. This clonotype originated in a man under 40 who received the YFV17D yellow fever vaccine. CDR3 DNA sequence: TGCGCCAGCAGCTTACAGTCGGACTCCTACGAGCAGTACTTC. This gives the protein CASSLQSDSYEQYF. The whole variable domain, remainder taken from reference TRBV5-1 and TRBJ2-7, is KAGVTQTPRYLIKTRGQQVTLSCSPISGHRSVSWYQQTPGQGLQFLFEYFSETQRNKGNFPGRFSGRQFSNSRSEMNVSTLELGDSALYLCASSLQSDSYEQYFGPGTRLTVT.